Shown below are 24 T cell receptor beta chains from a single sample sequenced in a study of cytomegalovirus exposure and HLA in healthy donors. With 60 Vbeta and 13 Jbeta primers, the PCR was carried out. Some clones are missing from TCRdb's copy, which holds only in-frame ones; the method was immunoSEQ multiplex PCR. The repertoire consists of roughly 100,000 clones, with 76% occurring once and the leading ten covering around a tenth. Sequencing was done on a sample of PBMCs. The receptors shown here come from a woman aged 18-29 years in good health and CMV-seropositive.

This chain links TRBV2 with TRBJ2-7; 7 nucleotides align to TRBD1. V gave up 9 bases and J gave up 2 bases; unmatched junction bases: 7. This CDR3 has 13 amino acids. CDR1 is SNHLY, CDR2 FYNNEI, per germline. CDR3 amino acids: CASSLQGTYEQYF. As DNA, the CDR3 is TGTGCCAGTAGCCTACAGGGGACCTACGAGCAGTACTTC.

J is TRBJ1-2 and V is TRBV5-1; 8 positions agree with TRBD1. Germline CDR1 and CDR2: SGHRS and YFSETQ. The CDR3 has 15 residues. J gave up 6 bases and V 0 bases, and 7 bases lay outside the gene matches. The CDR3 sequence: CASSLAGQGIDGYTF. Written as DNA, the CDR3 is TGCGCCAGCAGCTTGGCAGGACAGGGCATCGATGGCTACACCTTC.

V usage is TRBV7-2 and J usage is TRBJ2-1; possible D gene TRBD2, 7 bases. The CDR3 runs to 14 residues. V shed 6 bases and J shed 3 bases, with 12 bases lying between them. The germline CDR1 and CDR2 sequences are SGHTA and FQGNSA. CDR3 bases: TGTGCCAGCAGGGGGGGCGGGGGCTACAATGAGCAGTTCTTC. Amino acids: CASRGGGGYNEQFF.

The J gene is TRBJ2-4, the V gene TRBV5-1; 9 bases match TRBD1. There are 16 residues in the CDR3. The V and J ends lost 0 bases and 9 bases, in that order; junction bases with no gene match: 10. Germline V gene lookup returns CDR1 SGHRS and CDR2 YFSETQ. The CDR3 is CASSLETGGRGSIQYF. DNA for the CDR3: TGCGCCAGCAGCTTGGAGACAGGGGGGCGCGGTAGCATTCAGTACTTC.

The chain combines TRBV5-1 with TRBJ2-7; D is undetermined. The CDR3 length is 14 residues. Looked up from germline, CDR1 is SGHRS and CDR2 is YFSETQ. V was pared by 1 base and J by 0 bases, with 8 bases between. The CDR3 nucleotides are TGCGCCAGCAGCTTGCAGAGGAGCTCCTACGAGCAGTACTTC. It codes for CASSLQRSSYEQYF.

The chain recombines TRBV9 with TRBJ1-1; 8 nucleotides align to TRBD1. V lost 4 bases, J lost 1 base, and 9 bases stayed unmatched. Germline CDR1 reads SGDLS; CDR2 reads YYNGEE. This CDR3 is built from 16 residues. In DNA, the CDR3 is TGTGCCAGCAGCCCCCGGGACAGGTTACCGAACACTGAAGCTTTCTTT. Encoded protein: CASSPRDRLPNTEAFF.

The chain links TRBV5-4 to TRBJ2-7, with TRBD1 as a possible D gene (7 bases). V lost 3 bases and J lost 7, with 20 bases in between. This CDR3 region has 15 residues. Germline loops: CDR1 SGHNT, CDR2 YYREEE (reference sequence). The CDR3 spells CASSSGGTAPGEQYF. In DNA form, the CDR3 reads TGTGCCAGCAGCTCTGGGGGGACAGCCCCGGGGGAGCAGTACTTC.

This clone appeared a few times. V usage is TRBV15 and J usage is TRBJ2-7; 7 bases agree with TRBD2. The germline gives CDR1 LNHNV, CDR2 YYDKDF (reference sequence). The CDR3 covers 13 residues. The junction had 7 bases not matched to a gene; V was cut back by 8 bases and J by 3 bases. Here the CDR3 DNA reads TGTGCCACCGGGGAGGGAGGAGGCTACGAGCAGTACTTC. It codes for CATGEGGGYEQYF.

The chain has TRBV5-8 and TRBJ2-2, with D hard to call. Trimming took off 0 bases at V and 7 bases at J, with 4 bases between the two ends. The CDR3 sequence is 12 residues long. Per germline, CDR1 SGHTS and CDR2 YDEGEE. The CDR3 reads CASSLVSGELFF. DNA of the CDR3: TGTGCCAGCAGCTTGGTTAGCGGGGAGCTGTTTTTT.

The chain joins TRBV7-2 to TRBJ2-7; TRBD1 aligns across 9 bases. Per the germline V gene, CDR1 is SGHTA and CDR2 is FQGNSA. V lost 4 bases to trimming and J lost 7 bases; unmatched junction nucleotides: 8. The CDR3 is 14 amino acids. The CDR3 sequence: CASSSRGQGREQYF. The CDR3 DNA is TGTGCCAGCAGCTCCCGAGGACAGGGGCGGGAGCAGTACTTC.

The V gene is TRBV5-6, the J gene TRBJ1-5; D may be TRBD1 (5 bases). Trimming pared 4 bases from V and 3 bases from J, leaving 11 bases between. This CDR3 has 14 residues. Germline V gene sequence: CDR1 SGHDT, CDR2 YYEEEE. The CDR3 coding sequence is TGTGCCAGCAGCAGAGGACATCTCAATCAGCCCCAGCATTTT. Its protein product is CASSRGHLNQPQHF.

The chain uses TRBV27 and TRBJ1-1, with D unresolved. V lost 1 base and J lost 6, with 9 bases in between. The CDR3 spans 13 residues. Germline CDR1 is MNHEY and CDR2 is SMNVEV (reference sequence). In DNA form, the CDR3 reads TGTGCCAGCAGTTTATTGGGCGGGGCTGAAGCTTTCTTT. Its protein is CASSLLGGAEAFF.

The chain has TRBV13 and TRBJ1-2, with 7 positions matching TRBD1. This CDR3 spans 13 amino acids. With 3 bases clipped from V and 6 bases from J, the junction kept 4 bases outside the gene matches. Germline assignment: CDR1 PRHDT and CDR2 FYEKMQ (reference sequence). The CDR3 region is CASSFYRGDGYTF. The DNA of the CDR3 is TGTGCCAGCAGCTTCTACAGGGGCGATGGCTACACCTTC.

The chain links TRBV7-8 to TRBJ1-2; D gene unclear. The germline gives CDR1 SGHVS, CDR2 FQNEAQ. The CDR3 spans 18 residues. V lost 5 bases to trimming and J lost 0 bases, with 22 bases between them. DNA of the CDR3: TGTGCCAGCAGCCCCCGTGTGAAGAGGGTTGAGTCTAACTATGGCTACACCTTC. Translating gives CASSPRVKRVESNYGYTF.

The chain combines TRBV5-1 with TRBJ1-4; 7 nucleotides match TRBD1. The CDR3 is 15 residues long. The V and J ends lost 5 bases and 4 bases, in that order; junction bases with no gene match: 8. Germline V gene lookup returns CDR1 SGHRS and CDR2 YFSETQ. CDR3 DNA: TGCGCCAGCAGGATGGGGGGACAGATTAATGAAAAACTGTTTTTT. Translation gives CASRMGGQINEKLFF. The full variable domain, completed using reference TRBV5-1 and TRBJ1-4, is KAGVTQTPRYLIKTRGQQVTLSCSPISGHRSVSWYQQTPGQGLQFLFEYFSETQRNKGNFPGRFSGRQFSNSRSEMNVSTLELGDSALYLCASRMGGQINEKLFFGSGTQLSVL.

The V call is TRBV4-1, the J call TRBJ1-2, with D possibly TRBD1 on 6 matching bases. Germline CDR1 is MGHRA and CDR2 is YSYEKL. V was trimmed by 0 bases and J by 4 bases, leaving 12 bases between them. This CDR3 has 15 amino acids. The CDR3, as DNA: TGCGCCAGCAGCCAAGATGAACAGGGATTCTATGGCTACACCTTC. Amino acid sequence: CASSQDEQGFYGYTF.

The rearrangement joins TRBV6-1 to TRBJ1-1, with D possibly matching TRBD1 (6 bases). V dropped 1 base and J dropped 3 bases, with 12 bases sitting between them. The germline gives CDR1 MNHNS, CDR2 SASEGT. This CDR3 spans 15 amino acids. CDR3 in amino acids: CASSEERTVYTEAFF. As DNA, the CDR3 is TGTGCCAGCAGTGAAGAACGGACAGTCTACACTGAAGCTTTCTTT.

This clone was counted a few times. As DNA, the CDR3 is TGTGCCAGCAGTGAGCGGGAGTACAATGAGCAGTTCTTC. Translation: CASSEREYNEQFF. The chain couples TRBV6-4 to TRBJ2-1, with 7 bases lining up with TRBD2. The V gene end was trimmed by 3 bases and the J gene end by 4 bases; junction bases not matched to a gene: 0. Germline lookup yields CDR1 MRHNA and CDR2 SNTAGT. This CDR3 is built from 13 residues.

This clone has just a few counts. V and J are TRBV6-6 and TRBJ2-3; 9 bases match TRBD1. Unmatched junction bases numbered 5, after V lost 5 bases and J lost 2 bases. The CDR3 contains 15 residues. CDR1 MNHNY and CDR2 SVGAGI come from the germline V gene (reference sequence). The CDR3 protein is CASSRTGALTDTQYF. The CDR3 DNA sequence: TGTGCCAGCAGTAGGACAGGGGCCCTCACAGATACGCAGTATTTT.

V is TRBV19 and J is TRBJ1-3; 8 nucleotides agree with TRBD1. There are 15 residues in the CDR3. The germline CDR1 and CDR2 sequences are LNHDA and SQIVND (reference sequence). V gave up 6 bases and J gave up 1 base; unmatched junction bases: 5. The CDR3 nucleotides read TGTGCCAGTAGCCATGACAGGGGTTCTGGAAACACCATATATTTT. Protein product: CASSHDRGSGNTIYF.

V gene TRBV5-1 combines with J gene TRBJ2-7, with 12 bases identical to TRBD1. The CDR3 has 19 residues. The germline gives CDR1 SGHRS, CDR2 YFSETQ. The junction had 21 bases not matched to a gene; V was cut back by 6 bases and J by 5 bases. The DNA for the CDR3 is TGCGCCAGCAACCCGAGATCCAGGGTGGAGGGACAGGGGGCTAACGAGCAGTACTTC. Its protein is CASNPRSRVEGQGANEQYF.

A few counts support this clone. This chain joins TRBV29-1 and TRBJ1-1; maybe TRBD1 (5 bases). The CDR3 consists of 14 residues. Trimming cost V 5 bases and J 4 bases, with 17 bases left between them. Germline loops: CDR1 SQVTM, CDR2 ANQGSEA. This chain's CDR3 is CSVMGTAGGTEAFF. The DNA of the CDR3 is TGCAGCGTTATGGGGACGGCGGGGGGCACTGAAGCTTTCTTT.

The gene calls are TRBV28 and TRBJ2-1; 7 nucleotides match TRBD2. The CDR3 has 14 amino acids. CDR1 is MDHEN, CDR2 SYDVKM, per germline. J was trimmed by 8 bases and V by 2 bases; bases with no gene match: 6. The CDR3 sequence: CASSLAGDIHEQFF. The CDR3, as DNA: TGTGCCAGCAGTTTAGCGGGAGATATACATGAGCAGTTCTTC.

In its sample, this clone was seen once. V and J are TRBV29-1 and TRBJ1-2, with no clear D. This CDR3 has 11 amino acids. CDR1 SQVTM and CDR2 ANQGSEA come from the germline V gene. The V and J ends lost 4 bases and 8 bases respectively, with 11 bases between them. The CDR3 DNA follows: TGCAGCGTTGGGAGAGTGGAGGGCTACACCTTC. Protein: CSVGRVEGYTF.